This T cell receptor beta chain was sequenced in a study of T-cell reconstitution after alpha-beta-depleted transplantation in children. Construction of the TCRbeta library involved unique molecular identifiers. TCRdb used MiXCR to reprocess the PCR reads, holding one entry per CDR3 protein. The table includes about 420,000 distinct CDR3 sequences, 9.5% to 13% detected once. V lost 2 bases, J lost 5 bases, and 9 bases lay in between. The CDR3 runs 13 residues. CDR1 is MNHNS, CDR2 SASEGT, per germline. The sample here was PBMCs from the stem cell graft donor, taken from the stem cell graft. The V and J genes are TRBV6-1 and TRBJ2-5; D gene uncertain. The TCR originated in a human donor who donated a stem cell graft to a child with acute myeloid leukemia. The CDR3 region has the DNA TGTGCCAGCAGTGAAAGCCTGGGGGAGACCCAGTACTTC. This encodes CASSESLGETQYF.